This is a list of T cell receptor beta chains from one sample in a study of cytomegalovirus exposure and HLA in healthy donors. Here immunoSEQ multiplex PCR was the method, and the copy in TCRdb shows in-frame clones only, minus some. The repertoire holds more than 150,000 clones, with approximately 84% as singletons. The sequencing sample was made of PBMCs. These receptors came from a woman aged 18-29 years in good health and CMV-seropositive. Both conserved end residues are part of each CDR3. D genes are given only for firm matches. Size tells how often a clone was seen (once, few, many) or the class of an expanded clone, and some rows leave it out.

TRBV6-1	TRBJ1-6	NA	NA	CASAVLNSPLHF	TGTGCCAGCGCGGTCCTTAATTCACCCCTCCACTTT
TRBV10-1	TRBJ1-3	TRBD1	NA	CASKTDREGNTIYF	TGCGCCAGCAAAACTGACAGGGAGGGAAACACCATATATTTT
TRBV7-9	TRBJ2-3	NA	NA	CASSQGGWGARTDTQYF	TGTGCCAGCAGCCAGGGGGGCTGGGGGGCCCGCACAGATACGCAGTATTTT
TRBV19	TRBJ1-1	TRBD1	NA	CASSIAGGNTEAFF	TGTGCCAGTAGTATCGCAGGGGGGAACACTGAAGCTTTCTTT
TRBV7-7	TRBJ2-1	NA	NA	CASSLDRGGEQFF	TGTGCCAGCAGCTTAGACAGGGGGGGTGAGCAGTTCTTC
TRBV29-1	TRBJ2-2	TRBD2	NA	CSVEGGLAGNTGELFF	TGCAGCGTTGAAGGGGGACTAGCGGGGAACACCGGGGAGCTGTTTTTT
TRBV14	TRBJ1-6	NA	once	CASRGGGSTHSPLHF	TGTGCCAGCCGCGGGGGGGGAAGTACACATTCACCCCTCCACTTT
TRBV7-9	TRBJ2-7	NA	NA	CASSLASRQPYEQYF	TGTGCCAGCAGCTTAGCATCAAGACAACCCTACGAGCAGTACTTC
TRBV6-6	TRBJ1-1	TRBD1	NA	CASSDRGPEYTEAFF	TGTGCCAGCAGCGACAGGGGCCCTGAATACACTGAAGCTTTCTTT
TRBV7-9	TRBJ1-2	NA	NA	CASSLKGVPSYGYTF	TGTGCCAGCAGCCTAAAGGGAGTCCCCAGTTATGGCTACACCTTC
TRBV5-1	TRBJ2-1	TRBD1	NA	CASSLMGTVYNEQFF	TGCGCCAGCAGCTTGATGGGGACAGTCTACAATGAGCAGTTCTTC
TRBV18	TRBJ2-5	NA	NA	CASSPGAGETQYF	TGTGCCAGCTCACCGGGGGCGGGAGAGACCCAGTACTTC
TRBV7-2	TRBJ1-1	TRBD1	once	CASSQRQGRSAFF	TGTGCCAGCAGCCAACGACAGGGGCGGTCGGCTTTCTTT
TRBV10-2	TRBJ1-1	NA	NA	CASDMRRGMVGEAFF	TGCGCCAGCGACATGCGGAGAGGGATGGTCGGTGAAGCTTTCTTT
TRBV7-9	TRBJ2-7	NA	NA	CASSPATGFGKNVGYEQYF	TGTGCCAGCAGCCCCGCGACAGGATTCGGGAAGAACGTCGGGTACGAGCAGTACTTC
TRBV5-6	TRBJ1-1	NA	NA	CASSLAVFRTDSTEAFF	TGTGCCAGCAGCTTGGCGGTATTCAGGACAGACAGCACTGAAGCTTTCTTT
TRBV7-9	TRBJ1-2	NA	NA	CASSLKLGSPYGYTF	TGTGCCAGCAGCTTAAAGCTAGGCAGCCCCTATGGCTACACCTTC
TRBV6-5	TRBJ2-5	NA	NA	CASSGAGAPQETQYF	TGTGCCAGCAGTGGGGCAGGGGCCCCCCAAGAGACCCAGTACTTC
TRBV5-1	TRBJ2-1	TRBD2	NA	CASSLVTSGNEQFF	TGCGCCAGCAGCTTAGTGACTAGCGGGAATGAGCAGTTCTTC
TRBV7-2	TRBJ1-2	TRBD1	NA	CASSLNPGDRHNGYTF	TGTGCCAGCAGCTTAAATCCTGGGGACAGACACAATGGCTACACCTTC
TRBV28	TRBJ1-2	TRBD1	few	CASSPGTGAYGGYTF	TGTGCCAGCAGTCCCGGGACAGGTGCATATGGGGGCTACACCTTC
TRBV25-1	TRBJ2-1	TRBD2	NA	CASSAIAGGPNEQFF	TGTGCCAGCAGTGCAATAGCGGGGGGGCCAAATGAGCAGTTCTTC
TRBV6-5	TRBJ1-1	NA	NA	CASSYSAANTEAFF	TGTGCCAGCAGTTACTCAGCGGCAAACACTGAAGCTTTCTTT
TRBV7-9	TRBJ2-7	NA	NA	CASSLGDRSYEQYF	TGTGCCAGCAGCTTAGGCGACAGATCCTACGAGCAGTACTTC
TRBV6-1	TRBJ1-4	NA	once	CASSESGTNEKLFF	TGTGCCAGCAGTGAATCAGGGACTAATGAAAAACTGTTTTTT